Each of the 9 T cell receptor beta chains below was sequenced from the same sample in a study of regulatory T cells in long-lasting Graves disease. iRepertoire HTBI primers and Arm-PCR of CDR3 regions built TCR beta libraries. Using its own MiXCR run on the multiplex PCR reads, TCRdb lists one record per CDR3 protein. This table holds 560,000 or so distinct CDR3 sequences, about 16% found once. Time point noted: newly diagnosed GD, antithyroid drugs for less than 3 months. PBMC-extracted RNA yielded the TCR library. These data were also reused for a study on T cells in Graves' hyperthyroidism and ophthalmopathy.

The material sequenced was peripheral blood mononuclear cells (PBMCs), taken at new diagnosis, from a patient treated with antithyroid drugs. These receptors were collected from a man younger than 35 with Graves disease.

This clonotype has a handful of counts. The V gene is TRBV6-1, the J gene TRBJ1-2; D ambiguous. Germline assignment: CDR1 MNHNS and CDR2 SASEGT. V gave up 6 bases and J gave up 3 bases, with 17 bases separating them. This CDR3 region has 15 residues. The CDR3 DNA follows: TGTGCCAGCAGCCGCGCGGGTGGGATGGACTATGGCTACACCTTC. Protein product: CASSRAGGMDYGYTF.

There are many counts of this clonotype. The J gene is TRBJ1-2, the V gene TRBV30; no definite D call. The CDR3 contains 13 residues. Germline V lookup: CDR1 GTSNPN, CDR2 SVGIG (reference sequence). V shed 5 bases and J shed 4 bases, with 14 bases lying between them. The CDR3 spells CAWAPGRLYGYTF. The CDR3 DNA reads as TGTGCCTGGGCGCCGGGCAGGCTCTATGGCTACACCTTC.

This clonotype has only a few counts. The DNA of the CDR3 is TGTGCCAGCAGCTCCCCGGGCAGGGTGGATGAAAAACTGTTTTTT. Residues: CASSSPGRVDEKLFF. The rearrangement links TRBV7-2 to TRBJ1-4, with TRBD1 as a possible D gene (5 bases). V lost 4 bases and J 6 bases, leaving 15 bases between the germline ends. Germline assignment: CDR1 SGHTA and CDR2 FQGNSA. The CDR3 has 15 amino acids. Full variable domain (rest looked up from reference TRBV7-2 and TRBJ1-4): GAGVSQSPSNKVTEKGKDVELRCDPISGHTALYWYRQSLGQGLEFLIYFQGNSAPDKSGLPSDRFSAERTGGSVSTLTIQRTQQEDSAVYLCASSSPGRVDEKLFFGSGTQLSVL.

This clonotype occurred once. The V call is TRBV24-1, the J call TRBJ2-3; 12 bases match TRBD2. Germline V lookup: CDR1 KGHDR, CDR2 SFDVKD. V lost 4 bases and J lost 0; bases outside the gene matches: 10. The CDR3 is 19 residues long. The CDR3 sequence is CATSDRSSGRASSTDTQYF. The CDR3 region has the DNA TGTGCCACCAGTGACCGTTCTAGCGGGAGGGCCTCGAGCACAGATACGCAGTATTTT.

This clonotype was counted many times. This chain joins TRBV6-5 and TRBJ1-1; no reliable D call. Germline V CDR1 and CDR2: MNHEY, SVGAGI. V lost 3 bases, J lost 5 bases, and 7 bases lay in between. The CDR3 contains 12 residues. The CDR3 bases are TGTGCCAGCAGTTATGGGGATACTGAAGCTTTCTTT. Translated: CASSYGDTEAFF.

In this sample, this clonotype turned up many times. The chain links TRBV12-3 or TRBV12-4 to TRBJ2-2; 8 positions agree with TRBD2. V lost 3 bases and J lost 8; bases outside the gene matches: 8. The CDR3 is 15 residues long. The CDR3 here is CASSFAGRAGGELFF. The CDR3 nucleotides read TGTGCCAGCAGTTTCGCCGGGAGGGCCGGAGGGGAGCTGTTTTTT.

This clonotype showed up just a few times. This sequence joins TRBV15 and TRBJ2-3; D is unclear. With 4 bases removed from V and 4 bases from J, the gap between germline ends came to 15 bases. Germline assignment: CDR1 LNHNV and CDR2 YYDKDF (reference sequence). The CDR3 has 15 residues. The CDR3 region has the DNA TGTGCCACCAGCAACGGCCCACATGGGGCAGATACGCAGTATTTT. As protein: CATSNGPHGADTQYF. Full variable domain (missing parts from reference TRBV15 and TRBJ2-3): DAMVIQNPRYQVTQFGKPVTLSCSQTLNHNVMYWYQQKSSQAPKLLFHYYDKDFNNEADTPDNFQSRRPNTSFCFLDIRSPGLGDTAMYLCATSNGPHGADTQYFGPGTRLTVL.

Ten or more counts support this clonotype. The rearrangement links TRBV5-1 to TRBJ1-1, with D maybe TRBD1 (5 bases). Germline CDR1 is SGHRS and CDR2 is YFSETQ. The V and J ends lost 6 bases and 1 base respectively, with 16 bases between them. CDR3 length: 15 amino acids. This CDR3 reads CASTSYQQANTEAFF. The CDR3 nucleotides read TGCGCCAGCACTTCATACCAACAGGCGAACACTGAAGCTTTCTTT. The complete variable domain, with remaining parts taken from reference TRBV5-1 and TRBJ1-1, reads KAGVTQTPRYLIKTRGQQVTLSCSPISGHRSVSWYQQTPGQGLQFLFEYFSETQRNKGNFPGRFSGRQFSNSRSEMNVSTLELGDSALYLCASTSYQQANTEAFFGQGTRLTVV.

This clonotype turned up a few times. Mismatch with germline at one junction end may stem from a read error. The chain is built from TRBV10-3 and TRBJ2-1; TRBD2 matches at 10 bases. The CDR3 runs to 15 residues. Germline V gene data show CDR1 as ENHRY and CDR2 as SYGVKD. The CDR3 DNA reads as TGTGCCATCAGTGTAGCGGGAGGAGGTAGCAATGGGCAGTTCTTC. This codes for CAISVAGGGSNGQFF.